One sample yielded the 25 T cell receptor beta chains listed below, sequenced in a study of T cell repertoires in cytomegalovirus infection. Antigens of these TCRs are unknown. TCRdb reprocessed the reads via MiXCR and lists one record per CDR3 protein. Found here are under 200,000 distinct CDR3 sequences, about a fifth of them singletons; the top ten hold roughly 25%. The starting material was CD8+ T cells from cultured PBMCs, obtained from culture after CMV antigen stimulation. These receptors originate from a human donor in good health (CMV status not recorded). Some clones in this sample may be carry-over from other donors' samples.

V is TRBV7-2 and J is TRBJ2-2; D is perhaps TRBD1 or TRBD2 (5 bases each). V lost 5 bases to trimming and J lost 1 base, with 14 bases between them. CDR3 length equals 16 residues. In germline, CDR1 is SGHTA, CDR2 FQGNSA. The CDR3 DNA reads as TGTGCCAGCAGCCACTCGGGAAGGGGGAACACCGGGGAGCTGTTTTTT. This sequence encodes CASSHSGRGNTGELFF. Full variable domain (missing parts from reference TRBV7-2 and TRBJ2-2): GAGVSQSPSNKVTEKGKDVELRCDPISGHTALYWYRQSLGQGLEFLIYFQGNSAPDKSGLPSDRFSAERTGGSVSTLTIQRTQQEDSAVYLCASSHSGRGNTGELFFGEGSRLTVL.

The rearrangement joins TRBV7-2 to TRBJ1-1; D not certain. Trimming stripped 1 base from V and 5 bases from J, with 8 bases between. The germline CDR1 and CDR2 sequences are SGHTA and FQGNSA. The CDR3 length is 13 residues. This CDR3 is CASSLGLWTEAFF. The CDR3 nucleotides are TGTGCCAGCAGCTTAGGACTTTGGACTGAAGCTTTCTTT.

This chain uses TRBV27 with TRBJ1-1; D is ambiguous. Germline CDR1 is MNHEY and CDR2 is SMNVEV (reference sequence). The CDR3 has 13 residues. The V and J ends lost 5 bases and 5 bases respectively, with 12 bases between them. DNA for the CDR3: TGTGCCAGCAGTCCCCTTAAGAAAACTGAAGCTTTCTTT. Translated: CASSPLKKTEAFF.

The count of this clonotype is one. The V gene is TRBV20-1, the J gene TRBJ2-2, with TRBD1 identical over 8 bases. Trimming took 0 bases from V and 2 from J; bases not matched to a gene: 14. CDR1 is DFQATT and CDR2 is SNEGSKA in the germline V gene (reference sequence). The CDR3 extends over 19 amino acids. CDR3 sequence: CSARDQWRSGTGNTGELFF. The CDR3 DNA follows: TGCAGTGCTAGAGATCAATGGCGGTCCGGGACAGGAAACACCGGGGAGCTGTTTTTT.

The chain couples TRBV6-2 or TRBV6-3 to TRBJ2-7; no definite D call. Germline values: CDR1 MNHEY, CDR2 SVGEGT. V was cut by 5 bases and J by 0 bases, with 5 bases left in between. The CDR3 runs 12 residues. The CDR3, as DNA: TGTGCCAGCAGTCAGCTCTCCTACGAGCAGTACTTC. Translating gives CASSQLSYEQYF.

The rearrangement links TRBV19 to TRBJ2-1; D remains unclear. The germline V gene has CDR1 LNHDA and CDR2 SQIVND (reference sequence). The CDR3 runs to 13 residues. With 1 base removed from V and 7 bases from J, the gap between germline ends came to 8 bases. This CDR3 reads CASSIVEGNEQFF. The CDR3 DNA follows: TGTGCCAGTAGTATAGTTGAAGGGAATGAGCAGTTCTTC.

The V and J genes are TRBV9 and TRBJ2-1; weak D call: TRBD1 (6 bases). The CDR3 consists of 16 residues. V was clipped by 3 bases and J by 1 base, with 14 bases between them. Germline values: CDR1 SGDLS, CDR2 YYNGEE. CDR3 coding DNA: TGTGCCAGCAGCGAACAGGGTCGAGGGTCCTACAATGAGCAGTTCTTC. Amino acid sequence: CASSEQGRGSYNEQFF. The full variable domain, completed using reference TRBV9 and TRBJ2-1, is DSGVTQTPKHLITATGQRVTLRCSPRSGDLSVYWYQQSLDQGLQFLIQYYNGEERAKGNILERFSAQQFPDLHSELNLSSLELGDSALYFCASSEQGRGSYNEQFFGPGTRLTVL.

This chain connects TRBV12-3 or TRBV12-4 to TRBJ1-1; D gene uncertain. V lost 3 bases and J lost 4, with 3 bases in between. This CDR3 spans 11 amino acids. CDR3 bases: TGTGCCAGCAGTTTGAGCACTGAAGCTTTCTTT. It encodes CASSLSTEAFF.

This clonotype was seen more than once but under ten times. The gene calls are TRBV28 and TRBJ2-7; D is unclear. Trimming stripped 4 bases from V and 6 bases from J, with 22 bases between. From germline, CDR1 is MDHEN and CDR2 SYDVKM. This CDR3 is 16 amino acids long. CDR3 bases: TGTGCCAGCAGTTCTGCCCCCTTCGGACCTGTCGGCGAGCAGTACGTC. Translated: CASSSAPFGPVGEQYV.

This clonotype came up a few times. The DNA of the CDR3 is TGCGCCAGCAGCCAAGAACCCAGGGCCAATCAGCCCCAGCATTTT. The encoded protein is CASSQEPRANQPQHF. The V and J genes are TRBV4-1 and TRBJ1-5; D might be TRBD1 (5 bases). Germline lookup yields CDR1 MGHRA and CDR2 YSYEKL. This CDR3 has 15 residues. The V and J ends lost 0 bases and 3 bases respectively, with 9 bases between them.

The CDR3 DNA sequence: TGTGCCAGCAGCCTTACAGGTGTACAAGGAGCTTTCTTT. It translates to CASSLTGVQGAFF. The chain combines TRBV11-2 with TRBJ1-1; maybe TRBD1 (5 bases). The ends were cut back, 5 bases at V and 10 bases at J, with 17 bases in the middle. CDR1 is SGHAT and CDR2 is FQNNGV in the germline V gene. This CDR3 is built from 13 residues.

This clonotype was seen more than once but under ten times. The gene calls are TRBV6-5 and TRBJ2-6, with 10 bases that match TRBD1. With 5 bases clipped from V and 0 bases from J, the junction kept 7 bases outside the gene matches. The length of the CDR3 is 18 residues. The germline V gene encodes CDR1 MNHEY and CDR2 SVGAGI. DNA for the CDR3: TGTGCCAGCAGTCCCTGGACAGGGGGGAGCTCTGGGGCCAACGTCCTGACTTTC. Its protein product is CASSPWTGGSSGANVLTF.

This clonotype was counted between two and nine times. The chain couples TRBV7-2 to TRBJ1-5; D ambiguous. The CDR3 loop spans 17 amino acids. Germline CDR1 SGHTA, CDR2 FQGNSA. Trimming pared 3 bases from V and 1 base from J, leaving 16 bases between. CDR3 in DNA: TGTGCCAGCAGCTTCCGTCCGCTGGAGCTGAGCAATCAGCCCCAGCATTTT. Translating gives CASSFRPLELSNQPQHF.

The gene calls are TRBV6-5 and TRBJ1-1; TRBD1 might be the D (5 bases). CDR1 and CDR2 (germline): MNHEY, SVGAGI. The CDR3 sequence is 13 residues long. V lost 2 bases to trimming and J lost 11 bases, with 15 bases between them. The CDR3 sequence: CASSYGANEWAFF. The CDR3 DNA is TGTGCCAGCAGTTACGGGGCAAATGAGTGGGCTTTCTTT.

This clonotype showed up just a few times. This rearrangement joins TRBV2 to TRBJ1-5; possibly TRBD1 for D (6 bases). Germline CDR1 is SNHLY and CDR2 is FYNNEI. The CDR3 extends over 15 amino acids. Trimming took 4 bases from V and 6 from J, leaving 16 bases between them. The CDR3 region has the DNA TGTGCCAGCAGTGCCGGCCAGGGGCGCCTTCAGCCCCAGCATTTT. Translated: CASSAGQGRLQPQHF.

This clonotype was observed a handful of times. The chain is built from TRBV6-5 and TRBJ1-5; D remains unclear. The ends were cut back, 0 bases at V and 4 bases at J, with 10 bases in the middle. CDR3 length: 15 amino acids. The germline V gene encodes CDR1 MNHEY and CDR2 SVGAGI. The DNA for the CDR3 is TGTGCCAGCAGTTACTCCGGAACATATAATCAGCCCCAGCATTTT. It yields the protein CASSYSGTYNQPQHF.

This clonotype was picked up a small number of times. This chain connects TRBV7-2 to TRBJ2-5; TRBD1 matches 10 bases. The junction had 1 base not matched to a gene; V was cut back by 2 bases and J by 1 base. CDR3 length: 15 amino acids. Germline V gene lookup returns CDR1 SGHTA and CDR2 FQGNSA. The CDR3 DNA follows: TGTGCCAGCAGCTTAAGGGACAGGGGCCAAGAGACCCAGTACTTC. Translation gives CASSLRDRGQETQYF.

The rearrangement uses TRBV6-1 and TRBJ1-2; maybe TRBD1 (5 bases). Germline assignment: CDR1 MNHNS and CDR2 SASEGT. V lost 6 bases and J 6 bases, leaving 8 bases between the germline ends. The CDR3 sequence is 11 residues long. CDR3 nucleotides: TGTGCCAGCAGGTCAGGGCATGGCTACACCTTC. Translated, it gives CASRSGHGYTF.

The sample holds a few counts of this clonotype. The gene calls are TRBV7-3 and TRBJ2-5; D is possibly TRBD1 (5 bases). Germline V lookup: CDR1 SGHTA, CDR2 FQGTGA. The ends were cut back, 5 bases at V and 4 bases at J, with 17 bases in the middle. There are 15 residues in the CDR3. The CDR3 loop is CASSQEPGWGETQYF. The CDR3 bases are TGTGCCAGCAGCCAGGAGCCAGGGTGGGGAGAGACCCAGTACTTC. The full variable domain, its missing parts supplied by reference TRBV7-3 and TRBJ2-5, is GAGVSQTPSNKVTEKGKYVELRCDPISGHTALYWYRQSLGQGPEFLIYFQGTGAADDSGLPNDRFFAVRPEGSVSTLKIQRTERGDSAVYLCASSQEPGWGETQYFGPGTRLLVL.

The rearrangement joins TRBV4-2 to TRBJ1-2; the D is unclear. V was clipped by 1 base and J by 4 bases, with 7 bases between them. There are 13 residues in the CDR3. The V gene's germline CDR1 is LGHNA and CDR2 YNFKEQ. The CDR3 region has the DNA TGTGCCAGCAGCCAAGTGGATAGCTATGGCTACACCTTC. As protein: CASSQVDSYGYTF.

The genes are TRBV7-6 and TRBJ2-3, with 13 bases fitting TRBD2. V lost 5 bases to trimming and J lost 4 bases; unmatched junction nucleotides: 6. The V gene's germline CDR1 is SGHVS and CDR2 FNYEAQ. CDR3 length equals 16 residues. The CDR3: CASSATSGGDPDTQYF. The CDR3, as DNA: TGTGCCAGCAGCGCAACTAGCGGGGGGGACCCAGATACGCAGTATTTT.

In this sample, this clonotype turned up a few times. The genes are TRBV7-8 and TRBJ2-6; possible D gene TRBD2, 6 bases. There are 14 residues in the CDR3. The germline V and J ends were trimmed by 2 bases and 4 bases, with 6 bases remaining between them. Germline loops: CDR1 SGHVS, CDR2 FQNEAQ. The chain's CDR3 is CASSLRGGANVLTF. The CDR3 coding sequence is TGTGCCAGCAGCTTACGGGGGGGGGCCAACGTCCTGACTTTC.

DNA of the CDR3: TGTGCCAGCCTGGACGGCGGGGACACTGAAGCTTTCTTT. Its protein product is CASLDGGDTEAFF. This chain connects TRBV7-9 to TRBJ1-1; D unclear. Between the trimmed V and J ends, which lost 8 bases and 3 bases, there was a span of 13 bases. Germline lookup yields CDR1 SEHNR and CDR2 FQNEAQ (reference sequence). The CDR3 has 13 amino acids.

The gene calls are TRBV7-6 and TRBJ2-2; 8 bases are a match to TRBD1. Germline V CDR1 and CDR2: SGHVS, FNYEAQ. This CDR3 has 15 residues. V gave up 5 bases and J gave up 6 bases; unmatched junction bases: 8. CDR3 DNA sequence: TGTGCCAGCAGCCAAAGACAGGGGAGTGCCGGGGAGCTGTTTTTT. Protein sequence: CASSQRQGSAGELFF.

The genes are TRBV7-8 and TRBJ1-1, with TRBD1 matching over 10 bases. The CDR3 loop spans 17 amino acids. The germline CDR1 and CDR2 sequences are SGHVS and FQNEAQ. The V and J ends lost 7 bases and 2 bases, in that order; junction bases with no gene match: 13. The CDR3 reads CASILDRGQNGNTEAFF. Written as DNA, the CDR3 is TGTGCCAGCATCCTCGACAGGGGGCAGAACGGAAACACTGAAGCTTTCTTT.